This T cell receptor (beta chain) was retrieved from a study of chemoradiotherapy in HPV16-positive cancers. CDR1 and CDR2 (germline): SEHNR, FQNEAQ (reference sequence). CDR3 size: 17 residues. Measured with immunoSEQ multiplex PCR; TCRdb has only the in-frame clones, and not every one. The sample consists of roughly 14,000 clones, under 95% of them appearing once. Notes on this clone: One end of the junction varies from germline; a read error may be responsible.

The TCR originated in a human donor with HPV-associated anogenital cancer. The gene calls are TRBV7-9 and TRBJ2-2, with TRBD2 matching over 7 bases. Sequenced here: blood, sampled from a patient who underwent chemoradiotherapy. The CDR3 reads CASSLGGSGWNAGELFF. The CDR3 nucleotides are TGTGCCAGCAGCTTAGGAGGTAGCGGGTGGAACGCCGGGGAGCTGTTTTTT.